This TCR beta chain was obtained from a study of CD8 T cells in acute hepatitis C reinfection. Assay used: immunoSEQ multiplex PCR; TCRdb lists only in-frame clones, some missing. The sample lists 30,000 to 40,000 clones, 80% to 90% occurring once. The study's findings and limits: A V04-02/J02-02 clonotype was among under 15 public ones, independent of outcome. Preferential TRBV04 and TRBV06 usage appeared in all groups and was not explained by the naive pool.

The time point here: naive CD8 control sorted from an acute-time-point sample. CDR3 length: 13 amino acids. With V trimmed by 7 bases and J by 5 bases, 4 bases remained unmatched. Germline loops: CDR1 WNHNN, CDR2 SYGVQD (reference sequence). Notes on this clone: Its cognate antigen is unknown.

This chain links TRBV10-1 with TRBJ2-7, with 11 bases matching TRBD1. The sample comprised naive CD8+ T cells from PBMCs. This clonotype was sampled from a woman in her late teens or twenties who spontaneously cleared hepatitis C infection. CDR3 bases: TGCGCCAGCACCCCGGGACAGGGGGACGAGCAGTACTTC. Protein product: CASTPGQGDEQYF.